These 29 T cell receptor beta chains came from one sample sequenced in a study of cytomegalovirus exposure and HLA in healthy donors. The PCR contained 60 Vbeta and 13 Jbeta primers. This table comes from immunoSEQ multiplex PCR, and its TCRdb copy is limited to in-frame clones, with some not included. The sample lists about 140,000 clones; roughly 83% were seen once. The sample taken for sequencing was PBMCs. The receptors derive from a man aged 40-50 years in good health and CMV-seropositive.

The chain has TRBV5-1 and TRBJ1-5; 7 positions agree with TRBD1. The CDR3 extends over 17 amino acids. Germline CDR1 and CDR2: SGHRS and YFSETQ. V lost 1 base to trimming and J lost 3 bases; unmatched junction nucleotides: 10. This CDR3 reads CASSLMPDRAINQPQHF. CDR3 coding DNA: TGCGCCAGCAGCTTGATGCCTGACAGGGCCATCAATCAGCCCCAGCATTTT.

V gene TRBV5-1 combines with J gene TRBJ2-1, with TRBD2 identical over 15 bases. Trimming at V came to 1 base and at J to 0 bases, leaving 2 bases not matched to a gene. The CDR3 consists of 18 residues. Per germline, CDR1 SGHRS and CDR2 YFSETQ. The CDR3 reads CASSLRTSGRASYNEQFF. As DNA, the CDR3 is TGCGCCAGCAGCTTGAGGACTAGCGGGAGGGCCTCCTACAATGAGCAGTTCTTC. The full variable domain, completed using reference TRBV5-1 and TRBJ2-1, is KAGVTQTPRYLIKTRGQQVTLSCSPISGHRSVSWYQQTPGQGLQFLFEYFSETQRNKGNFPGRFSGRQFSNSRSEMNVSTLELGDSALYLCASSLRTSGRASYNEQFFGPGTRLTVL.

This clone was counted only a few times. Here the CDR3 reads CASSLGLAATYEQYF. CDR3 coding DNA: TGTGCCAGCAGCTTAGGACTAGCGGCCACCTACGAGCAGTACTTC. The chain uses TRBV13 and TRBJ2-7, with 8 bases aligning to TRBD2. This CDR3 comprises 15 residues. Germline CDR1 PRHDT, CDR2 FYEKMQ (reference sequence). Unmatched junction bases numbered 3, after V lost 0 bases and J lost 2 bases.

V and J are TRBV7-9 and TRBJ2-3; 9 positions agree with TRBD2. This CDR3 has 16 amino acids. Trimming cost V 1 base and J 5 bases; bases outside gene matches: 7. CDR1 is SEHNR and CDR2 is FQNEAQ in the germline V gene (reference sequence). CDR3 sequence (DNA): TGTGCCAGCAGCTTAGGGATAGCGGGAGATATAGATACGCAGTATTTT. It yields the protein CASSLGIAGDIDTQYF.

The chain recombines TRBV5-1 with TRBJ1-2, with unresolved D. V was shortened by 3 bases and J by 0 bases, with 9 bases between the two germline ends. The CDR3 is made up of 14 amino acids. From germline, CDR1 is SGHRS and CDR2 YFSETQ. The CDR3 DNA reads as TGCGCCAGCAGCTCTTCTGGAGCTAACTATGGCTACACCTTC. It encodes CASSSSGANYGYTF. Based on the CDR3 plus reference TRBV5-1 and TRBJ1-2, the full variable domain is KAGVTQTPRYLIKTRGQQVTLSCSPISGHRSVSWYQQTPGQGLQFLFEYFSETQRNKGNFPGRFSGRQFSNSRSEMNVSTLELGDSALYLCASSSSGANYGYTFGSGTRLTVV.

The gene calls are TRBV2 and TRBJ1-4; 7 bases are a match to TRBD1. CDR1 and CDR2 from the germline V gene are SNHLY and FYNNEI. CDR3 length: 15 amino acids. The trim removed 4 bases at V and 3 bases at J, leaving 5 bases unmatched. CDR3 coding DNA: TGTGCCAGCAGTGCCAACAGGGGAGCTAATGAAAAACTGTTTTTT. It yields the protein CASSANRGANEKLFF.

This clone was seen once. V and J are TRBV25-1 and TRBJ2-3, with TRBD2 as a possible D gene (6 bases). Germline loops: CDR1 MGHDK, CDR2 SYGVNS. The V end lost 5 bases, the J end lost 3 bases, and 15 bases lay between the germline ends. This CDR3 is built from 15 residues. The CDR3 sequence is CASSHTSQVTDTQYF. The CDR3 nucleotides read TGTGCCAGCAGTCATACTAGCCAAGTGACAGATACGCAGTATTTT.

The gene calls are TRBV5-1 and TRBJ2-7; D unresolved. V lost 4 bases, J lost 5 bases, and 16 bases lay in between. Germline V gene sequence: CDR1 SGHRS, CDR2 YFSETQ. CDR3 length: 14 residues. The DNA for the CDR3 is TGCGCCAGCAGCGCCATCGCCCCAAGCGACGAGCAGTACTTC. It specifies CASSAIAPSDEQYF. Variable domain in full (rest from reference TRBV5-1 and TRBJ2-7): KAGVTQTPRYLIKTRGQQVTLSCSPISGHRSVSWYQQTPGQGLQFLFEYFSETQRNKGNFPGRFSGRQFSNSRSEMNVSTLELGDSALYLCASSAIAPSDEQYFGPGTRLTVT.

The rearrangement uses TRBV6-5 and TRBJ1-1, with D unclear. Germline CDR1 MNHEY, CDR2 SVGAGI. The CDR3 sequence is 15 residues long. V was trimmed by 6 bases and J by 7 bases, leaving 21 bases between them. The CDR3, as DNA: TGTGCCAGCAGCCCCGGAGTGAGCTTAAGGAATGAAGCTTTCTTT. Its protein is CASSPGVSLRNEAFF.

The V and J genes are TRBV10-3 and TRBJ2-7; tentatively, D is TRBD2 (6 bases). The CDR3 runs to 14 residues. With 8 bases removed from V and 3 bases from J, the gap between germline ends came to 17 bases. Germline CDR1 reads ENHRY; CDR2 reads SYGVKD. The CDR3 loop reads CAIRGLGGNYEQYF. CDR3 bases: TGTGCCATCCGAGGGCTAGGCGGGAACTACGAGCAGTACTTC.

This clone has just one count. The chain combines TRBV6-5 with TRBJ1-1; no clear D gene. The CDR3 is made up of 14 amino acids. Germline CDR1 MNHEY, CDR2 SVGAGI. With 2 bases removed from V and 1 base from J, the gap between germline ends came to 8 bases. CDR3 residues: CASSYSYSNTEAFF. In DNA form, the CDR3 reads TGTGCCAGCAGTTACAGCTATTCGAACACTGAAGCTTTCTTT.

CDR3: CASTRGSGANVLTF. CDR3 sequence (DNA): TGTGCCAGCACCAGGGGCTCTGGGGCCAACGTCCTGACTTTC. The rearrangement uses TRBV9 and TRBJ2-6; maybe TRBD1 (6 bases). The length of the CDR3 is 14 residues. Germline CDR1 reads SGDLS; CDR2 reads YYNGEE. Between the trimmed V and J ends, which lost 6 bases and 0 bases, there was a span of 7 bases.

This chain uses TRBV5-1 with TRBJ2-5; D gene ambiguous. The CDR3 sequence is 11 residues long. Germline-derived CDR1 and CDR2 are SGHRS and YFSETQ. V was shortened by 0 bases and J by 10 bases, with 7 bases between the two germline ends. CDR3 DNA: TGCGCCAGCAGCTTGGTGGGCGACCAGTACTTC. Encoded protein: CASSLVGDQYF.

This clone was detected a few times. This sequence joins TRBV6-1 and TRBJ1-2; tentative D call: TRBD1 (5 bases). CDR1 is MNHNS and CDR2 is SASEGT in the germline V gene. This CDR3 region has 15 residues. Trimming stripped 5 bases from V and 3 bases from J, with 16 bases between. In DNA form, the CDR3 reads TGTGCCAGCAGTCCTCAGGGCCGGTCTCACTATGGCTACACCTTC. Translating gives CASSPQGRSHYGYTF.

The chain joins TRBV6-1 to TRBJ1-4, with D uncertain. The ends were cut back, 7 bases at V and 6 bases at J, with 9 bases in the middle. This CDR3 has 12 residues. Germline V gene data show CDR1 as MNHNS and CDR2 as SASEGT. In DNA form, the CDR3 reads TGTGCCAGCAACAAGAGGGATGAAAAACTGTTTTTT. Translated, it gives CASNKRDEKLFF.

In regard to this clone: The same CDR3 is also encoded by other DNA sequences in this sample. The chain is built from TRBV5-1 and TRBJ1-2; maybe TRBD1 (5 bases). CDR1 is SGHRS and CDR2 is YFSETQ in the germline V gene. CDR3 length equals 15 residues. The V end was cut by 0 bases, the J end by 8 bases, with 17 bases between. The CDR3 nucleotides are TGCGCCAGCAGCTTGGCAGGGAGGTATGGTTACGGCTACACCTTC. Translation: CASSLAGRYGYGYTF.

Only a few counts were recorded for this clone. V is TRBV5-1 and J is TRBJ2-1, with TRBD2 as a possible D gene (5 bases). The CDR3 has 13 amino acids. Per the germline V gene, CDR1 is SGHRS and CDR2 is YFSETQ. The V gene lost 4 bases and the J gene lost 0 bases, with 5 bases spanning the gap. The CDR3 region is CASSGSSYNEQFF. Written as DNA, the CDR3 is TGCGCCAGCAGCGGGAGCTCCTACAATGAGCAGTTCTTC.

The V and J genes are TRBV4-1 and TRBJ2-2; no firm D call. V was shortened by 1 base and J by 2 bases, with 11 bases between the two germline ends. There are 16 residues in the CDR3. Germline V gene data show CDR1 as MGHRA and CDR2 as YSYEKL. CDR3 sequence (DNA): TGCGCCAGCAGCCAAGGCAGAAAACCTAACACCGGGGAGCTGTTTTTT. Its protein is CASSQGRKPNTGELFF.

This clone was recorded only once. The chain is built from TRBV7-3 and TRBJ2-1, with 8 bases fitting TRBD2. This CDR3 comprises 12 residues. Trimming removed 5 bases from V and 7 bases from J; junction bases left unmatched: 1. Germline lookup yields CDR1 SGHTA and CDR2 FQGTGA. As DNA, the CDR3 is TGTGCCAGCAGCCAGCGGGAGAATGAGCAGTTCTTC. It yields the protein CASSQRENEQFF.

CDR3 sequence: CASRIGLAGGLNTGELFF. As DNA, the CDR3 is TGTGCCAGCAGGATAGGACTAGCGGGAGGCCTGAACACCGGGGAGCTGTTTTTT. The chain carries TRBV2 and TRBJ2-2; 14 bases line up with TRBD2. Trimming took 6 bases from V and 1 from J; bases not matched to a gene: 7. The CDR3 totals 18 residues. The germline gives CDR1 SNHLY, CDR2 FYNNEI.

This clone was seen only once. V and J are TRBV7-8 and TRBJ2-5; TRBD2 matches 8 bases. Germline V gives CDR1 SGHVS, CDR2 FQNEAQ. The CDR3 length is 15 residues. Trimming at V came to 1 base and at J to 4 bases, leaving 5 bases not matched to a gene. CDR3 sequence: CASSLGKRGLETQYF. CDR3 sequence (DNA): TGTGCCAGCAGCTTAGGCAAGCGGGGGTTAGAGACCCAGTACTTC.

The chain recombines TRBV5-6 with TRBJ1-1, with TRBD1 as a possible D gene (6 bases). Germline-derived CDR1 and CDR2 are SGHDT and YYEEEE. This CDR3 comprises 13 residues. Trimming removed 0 bases from V and 7 bases from J, with 10 bases in between. CDR3 DNA sequence: TGTGCCAGCAGCTTGGACAGGGCCCATGAAGCTTTCTTT. This codes for CASSLDRAHEAFF.

This sequence joins TRBV25-1 and TRBJ1-2; possibly TRBD1 for D (6 bases). The CDR3 spans 13 residues. Germline-derived CDR1 and CDR2 are MGHDK and SYGVNS. The V gene lost 6 bases and the J gene lost 3 bases, with 11 bases spanning the gap. In DNA, the CDR3 is TGTGCCAGCAGCGACAGGAGTCACTATGGCTACACCTTC. Amino acid sequence: CASSDRSHYGYTF.

V usage is TRBV19 and J usage is TRBJ1-1; D is ambiguous. Germline values: CDR1 LNHDA, CDR2 SQIVND (reference sequence). The CDR3 length is 15 residues. V was clipped by 0 bases and J by 6 bases, with 14 bases between them. Here the CDR3 DNA reads TGTGCCAGTAGTATAGACTCTCGACGGGAAGCTGAAGCTTTCTTT. Its translation: CASSIDSRREAEAFF.

This clone was observed a few times. The CDR3 DNA is TGCGCCAGCAGCCCCAGACTAGCGGGGGGCCAGGAGCAGTATTTT. As protein: CASSPRLAGGQEQYF. The V call is TRBV4-3, the J call TRBJ2-3, with 13 nucleotides matching TRBD2. CDR3 length: 15 amino acids. The V segment lost 4 bases and the J segment 11 bases; nucleotides outside the gene matches: 9. Germline V gene sequence: CDR1 LGHNA, CDR2 YSLEER.

The J gene is TRBJ1-2, the V gene TRBV21-1. TRBV21-1 constitutes a pseudogene. The CDR3 loop spans 14 amino acids. CDR3 DNA sequence: TGTGCCAGCAGCAAAGAGGAGGGGTGGTGTGGCTACACCTTC. Its protein product is CASSKEEGWCGYTF.

This clone has a handful of counts. The chain has TRBV6-6 and TRBJ2-3, with D unresolved. The CDR3 totals 11 residues. The germline V gene encodes CDR1 MNHNY and CDR2 SVGAGI (reference sequence). The germline V and J ends were trimmed by 2 bases and 7 bases, with 4 bases remaining between them. The CDR3 nucleotides read TGTGCCAGCAGTTACACTAATACGCAGTATTTT. Amino acids: CASSYTNTQYF.

This chain joins TRBV18 and TRBJ1-2; D perhaps matches TRBD1 (6 bases). Trimming stripped 0 bases from V and 1 base from J, with 15 bases between. There are 17 residues in the CDR3. Germline V gene sequence: CDR1 KGHSH, CDR2 LQKENI. The CDR3 nucleotides are TGTGCCAGCTCACCACCCCAGGGGACTATCGTTAACTATGGCTACACCTTC. This codes for CASSPPQGTIVNYGYTF.

The J gene is TRBJ1-4, the V gene TRBV7-2; maybe TRBD1 (5 bases). CDR1 and CDR2 (germline): SGHTA, FQGNSA. The length of the CDR3 is 15 residues. V was shortened by 5 bases and J by 6 bases, with 16 bases between the two germline ends. The CDR3 DNA follows: TGTGCCAGCAGCCAATGGCGAGGGGAGGATGAAAAACTGTTTTTT. Translation: CASSQWRGEDEKLFF.